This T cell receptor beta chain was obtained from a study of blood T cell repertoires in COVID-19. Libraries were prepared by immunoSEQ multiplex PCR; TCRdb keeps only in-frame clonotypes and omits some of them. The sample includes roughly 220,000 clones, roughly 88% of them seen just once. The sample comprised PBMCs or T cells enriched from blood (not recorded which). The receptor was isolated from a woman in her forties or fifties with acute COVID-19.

The CDR3 region is CASSRDRGVTEAFF. The CDR3 region has the DNA TGTGCCAGCAGCCGGGACAGGGGTGTCACTGAAGCTTTCTTT. The V and J genes are TRBV3-1 (or the pseudogene TRBV3-2) and TRBJ1-1; 10 nucleotides match TRBD1. The germline V gene encodes CDR1 LGHDT and CDR2 YNNKEL (reference sequence). The J segment lost 4 bases and the V segment lost 4 bases, leaving 3 bases of the junction unmatched. The CDR3 sequence is 14 residues long.